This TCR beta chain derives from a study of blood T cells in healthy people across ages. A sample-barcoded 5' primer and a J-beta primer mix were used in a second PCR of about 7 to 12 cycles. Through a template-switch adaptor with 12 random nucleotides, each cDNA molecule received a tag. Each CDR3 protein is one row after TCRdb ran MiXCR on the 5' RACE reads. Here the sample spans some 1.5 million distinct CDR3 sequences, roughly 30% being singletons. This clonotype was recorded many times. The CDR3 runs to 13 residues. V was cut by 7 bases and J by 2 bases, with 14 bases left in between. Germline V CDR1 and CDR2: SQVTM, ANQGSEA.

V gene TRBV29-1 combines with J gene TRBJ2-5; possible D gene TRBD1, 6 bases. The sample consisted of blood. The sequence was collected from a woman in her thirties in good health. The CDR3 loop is CSAEGHLQETQYF. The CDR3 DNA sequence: TGCAGCGCTGAGGGACACCTACAAGAGACCCAGTACTTC.